This entry is about one T cell receptor (beta chain). V shed 6 bases and J 0 bases; nucleotides not matched to a gene: 19. The CDR3 extends over 20 amino acids. Germline V gene lookup returns CDR1 MNHEY and CDR2 SMNVEV (reference sequence). Time point noted: newly diagnosed GD, antithyroid drugs for less than 3 months. PBMC-extracted RNA yielded the TCR library. The data stem from a study of regulatory T cells in long-lasting Graves disease. With iRepertoire HTBI primers and Arm-PCR of CDR3 regions, TCR beta libraries were built. TCRdb itself ran the multiplex PCR reads through MiXCR, one entry per CDR3 protein. The sample holds around 480,000 distinct CDR3 sequences, around 15% seen once. The sample was also linked to a second study, of T cells in Graves' hyperthyroidism and ophthalmopathy.

This sequence originates from a man between 40 and 49 years old with Graves disease. This sample comprised peripheral blood mononuclear cells (PBMCs), obtained at new diagnosis, from a patient treated with antithyroid drugs. V and J are TRBV27 and TRBJ2-7, with TRBD2 matching over 11 bases. The CDR3 DNA reads TGTGCCAGCAGGGACAGGGGCTTTCTAGCGGGAGGAAGGGGCTCCTACGAGCAGTACTTC. This encodes CASRDRGFLAGGRGSYEQYF.